In this sample, the clone carrying this T cell receptor beta chain turned up once. The antigen remains unidentified. V shed 0 bases and J shed 3 bases, with 9 bases lying between them. Germline loops: CDR1 SGHDT, CDR2 YYEEEE. The CDR3 has 14 amino acids. Clones were sequenced by immunoSEQ multiplex PCR, and TCRdb holds only the in-frame ones, with some missing. The sample includes about 200,000 clones, 91% of them seen just once. The sample belongs to a study of T cell responses to AZD1222 COVID-19 vaccine. Study-level results: Females outnumbered males among donors, who were mostly white British; clonal diversity was possibly underestimated. Just a handful of AZD1222 recipients tested seropositive at baseline. Nearly half of the spike-specific TCRs reportedly recognize variant regions that carry no mutations. Vaccine-associated CD4 TCRs ranged over spike, dominating at 160-218 and 743-854.

This specimen was peripheral blood, taken 28 days after the second AZD1222 dose. The rearrangement links TRBV5-6 to TRBJ1-2, with D unresolved. This sequence originates from an adult who received the AZD1222 COVID-19 vaccine. The CDR3 DNA follows: TGTGCCAGCAGCTTGGTTCGACCCGACTATGGCTACACCTTC. Its translation: CASSLVRPDYGYTF.